This record covers a single T cell receptor (beta chain). The antigen is undetermined. This sample was taken from a study of CD8 T cells in ankylosing spondylitis. Deletions cut 4 bases from V and 3 bases from J, with 9 bases between. The length of the CDR3 is 12 residues. CDR1 is GTSNPN and CDR2 is SVGIG in the germline V gene (reference sequence). Notes on the study in general: What seemed typical of ankylosing spondylitis blood was a TCR beta motif built from about 8 highly homologous variants.

TCRdb called the 5' RACE reads again in MiXCR, with one record for every CDR3 protein. Of about 500,000 distinct CDR3 sequences listed, roughly 13% are singletons. The rearrangement links TRBV30 to TRBJ1-1; the D is unclear. The material sequenced was blood, either unsorted or a sorted T cell fraction (not recorded which). The TCR sequence derives from a male donor with ankylosing spondylitis. CDR3 bases: TGTGCCTGGAAGCCTAGTTACACTGAAGCTTTCTTT. Translated, it gives CAWKPSYTEAFF.